This T cell receptor (beta chain) was identified during a study of cytomegalovirus exposure and HLA in healthy donors. Findings of the study overall: That first-cohort TCR clusters tended to co-occur in the 120 or so validation repertoires was found in a later analysis.

As to this clone: Its antigen is currently unknown.

Assay: immunoSEQ multiplex PCR; the TCRdb copy retains only in-frame clones and omits some. The data hold just under 65,000 clones, with approximately 95% observed a single time. Germline V lookup: CDR1 SGDLS, CDR2 YYNGEE. The V gene end was trimmed by 3 bases and the J gene end by 1 base; junction bases not matched to a gene: 6. The CDR3 loop spans 16 amino acids. The clonotype was recovered from a woman younger than 35 in good health and CMV-seropositive. Sequencing was performed on PBMCs. V is TRBV9 and J is TRBJ2-5; 10 positions match TRBD2. The CDR3 spells CASSESGRAPQETQYF. The CDR3 DNA reads TGTGCCAGCAGCGAAAGCGGGAGGGCCCCCCAAGAGACCCAGTACTTC.